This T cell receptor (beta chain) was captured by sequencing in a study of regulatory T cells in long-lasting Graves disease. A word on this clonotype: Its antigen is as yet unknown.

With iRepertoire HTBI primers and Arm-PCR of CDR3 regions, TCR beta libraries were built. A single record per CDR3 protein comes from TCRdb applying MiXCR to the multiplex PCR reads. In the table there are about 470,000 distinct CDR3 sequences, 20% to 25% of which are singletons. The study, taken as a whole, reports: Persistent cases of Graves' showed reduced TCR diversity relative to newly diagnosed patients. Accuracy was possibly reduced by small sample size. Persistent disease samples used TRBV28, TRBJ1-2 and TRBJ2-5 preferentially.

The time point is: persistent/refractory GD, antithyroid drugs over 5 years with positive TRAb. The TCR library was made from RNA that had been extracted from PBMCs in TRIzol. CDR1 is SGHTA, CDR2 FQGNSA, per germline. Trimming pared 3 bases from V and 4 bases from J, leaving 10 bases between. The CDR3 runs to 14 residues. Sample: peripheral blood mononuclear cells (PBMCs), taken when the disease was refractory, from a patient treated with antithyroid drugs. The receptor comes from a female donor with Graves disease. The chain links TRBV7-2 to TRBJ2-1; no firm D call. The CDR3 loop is CASSFLETYNEQFF. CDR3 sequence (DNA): TGTGCCAGCAGCTTTCTGGAGACATACAATGAGCAGTTCTTC.